Each of the 3 T cell receptor beta chains below was sequenced from the same sample in a study of blood T cell repertoires in COVID-19. Clones were read by immunoSEQ multiplex PCR, and TCRdb kept only the in-frame ones, dropping some. The data hold 250,000 or so clones, with roughly 89% observed a single time. Sequenced input: peripheral blood. Every receptor here comes from a woman in her thirties or forties who had recovered from COVID-19.

This chain joins TRBV5-6 and TRBJ2-2; maybe TRBD2 (5 bases). The CDR3 runs to 14 residues. Trimming shortened V by 3 bases and J by 1 base, and 7 bases separated the two germline ends. The germline V gene has CDR1 SGHDT and CDR2 YYEEEE. The CDR3: CASSSDLNTGELFF. DNA for the CDR3: TGTGCCAGCAGCTCGGACTTGAACACCGGGGAGCTGTTTTTT.

This rearrangement joins TRBV10-3 to TRBJ1-5, with D uncertain. Germline V CDR1 and CDR2: ENHRY, SYGVKD. The CDR3 runs to 15 residues. The V gene lost 6 bases and the J gene lost 2 bases, with 14 bases spanning the gap. CDR3 DNA sequence: TGTGCCATCAGCGAGGAACAGTGGGGCAATCAGCCCCAGCATTTT. Translation: CAISEEQWGNQPQHF.

The rearrangement uses TRBV5-6 and TRBJ1-1; possibly TRBD1 for D (5 bases). CDR3 length: 14 amino acids. Per germline, CDR1 SGHDT and CDR2 YYEEEE. V dropped 4 bases and J dropped 2 bases, with 12 bases sitting between them. CDR3 sequence (DNA): TGTGCCAGCAGCATTGCCGGGACTAACACTGAAGCTTTCTTT. Amino acids: CASSIAGTNTEAFF.